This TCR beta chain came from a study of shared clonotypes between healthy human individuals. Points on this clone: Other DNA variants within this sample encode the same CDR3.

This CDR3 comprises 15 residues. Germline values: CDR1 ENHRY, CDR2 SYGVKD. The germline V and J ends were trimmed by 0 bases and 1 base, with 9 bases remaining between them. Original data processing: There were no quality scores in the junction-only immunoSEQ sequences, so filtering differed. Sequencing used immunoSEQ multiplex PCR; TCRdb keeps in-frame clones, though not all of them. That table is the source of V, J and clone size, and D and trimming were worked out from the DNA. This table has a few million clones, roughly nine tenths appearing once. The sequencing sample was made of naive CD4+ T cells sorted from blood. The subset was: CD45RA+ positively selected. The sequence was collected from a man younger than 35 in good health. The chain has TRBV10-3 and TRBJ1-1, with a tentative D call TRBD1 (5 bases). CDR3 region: CAISESGGKNTEAFF. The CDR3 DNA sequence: TGTGCCATCAGTGAGTCCGGGGGAAAGAACACTGAAGCTTTCTTT.